Each of the 6 T cell receptor beta chains below was sequenced from the same sample in a study of T cell responses to AZD1222 COVID-19 vaccine. Generated by immunoSEQ multiplex PCR, the TCRdb table keeps only in-frame clones and is missing some. The sample lists about 160,000 clones, roughly 90% occurring once. Source: peripheral blood, taken 28 days after the second AZD1222 dose. The receptors originated from an adult who received the AZD1222 COVID-19 vaccine.

The rearrangement links TRBV9 to TRBJ1-2; no definite D call. V lost 0 bases and J 6 bases, leaving 21 bases between the germline ends. Germline lookup yields CDR1 SGDLS and CDR2 YYNGEE. The CDR3 has 17 amino acids. CDR3 loop: CASSVDQESPLLHGYTF. CDR3 sequence (DNA): TGTGCCAGCAGCGTAGATCAGGAGTCTCCTCTGTTGCATGGCTACACCTTC.

The J gene is TRBJ1-5, the V gene TRBV5-1; D is unresolved. V shed 0 bases and J shed 3 bases, with 4 bases lying between them. From germline, CDR1 is SGHRS and CDR2 YFSETQ. CDR3 length equals 13 residues. The CDR3 DNA reads TGCGCCAGCAGCTTGGAGTCCAATCAGCCCCAGCATTTT. Its translation is CASSLESNQPQHF.

This clone was recorded only once. The chain has TRBV19 and TRBJ1-1, with 8 bases lining up with TRBD1. This CDR3 contains 15 residues. The V gene end was trimmed by 0 bases and the J gene end by 1 base; junction bases not matched to a gene: 1. Germline-derived CDR1 and CDR2 are LNHDA and SQIVND (reference sequence). The CDR3 is CASSIDGQGNTEAFF. CDR3 nucleotides: TGTGCCAGTAGTATAGATGGACAGGGGAACACTGAAGCTTTCTTT.

The chain combines TRBV4-3 with TRBJ2-7; the match to TRBD1 covers 7 bases. V trimming: 4 bases; J trimming: 2 bases; junction bases outside the gene matches: 11. The germline V gene encodes CDR1 LGHNA and CDR2 YSLEER. The CDR3 has 16 amino acids. CDR3 in amino acids: CASSPSETGITYEQYF. The CDR3 DNA is TGCGCCAGCAGCCCCTCCGAGACAGGGATTACCTACGAGCAGTACTTC.

The chain couples TRBV15 to TRBJ2-1; D is perhaps TRBD1 or TRBD2 (5 bases each). V gave up 1 base and J gave up 4 bases, with 11 bases separating them. This CDR3 is built from 15 residues. The V gene's germline CDR1 is LNHNV and CDR2 YYDKDF (reference sequence). CDR3 amino acids: CATSRAKGPYNEQFF. CDR3 nucleotides: TGTGCCACCAGCAGAGCCAAGGGACCTTACAATGAGCAGTTCTTC.

The V gene is TRBV4-3, the J gene TRBJ1-1; D gene uncertain. V was shortened by 0 bases and J by 4 bases, with 12 bases between the two germline ends. Germline values: CDR1 LGHNA, CDR2 YSLEER. The CDR3 spans 15 residues. The CDR3 loop reads CASSQELRRTTEAFF. CDR3 DNA sequence: TGCGCCAGCAGCCAAGAGCTTCGGCGGACCACTGAAGCTTTCTTT.